A single sample gave rise to the 30 T cell receptor beta chains below, sequenced in a study of T cell responses to AZD1222 COVID-19 vaccine. The protocol was immunoSEQ multiplex PCR, while the TCRdb copy is restricted to in-frame clones and leaves out a portion. This repertoire shows over 150,000 clones, 92% found once; its top ten account for less than 4.5%. The input for sequencing was peripheral blood, taken on day 0 of MenACWY control vaccination. The receptor source for this set is an adult in good health.

The CDR3 nucleotides are TGTGCCAGCTCACCCAGGGGGGACTCAAGGAGGAATGAGCAGTTCTTC. Its protein product is CASSPRGDSRRNEQFF. The chain links TRBV18 to TRBJ2-1, with a tentative D call TRBD1 (7 bases). The CDR3 is 16 amino acids. The V end lost 3 bases, the J end lost 7 bases, and 19 bases lay between the germline ends. Per the germline V gene, CDR1 is KGHSH and CDR2 is LQKENI. Together with reference TRBV18 and TRBJ2-1, the CDR3 gives the full variable domain: NAGVMQNPRHLVRRRGQEARLRCSPMKGHSHVYWYRQLPEEGLKFMVYLQKENIIDESGMPKERFSAEFPKEGPSILRIQQVVRGDSAAYFCASSPRGDSRRNEQFFGPGTRLTVL.

This clone occurred once. The rearrangement uses TRBV4-1 and TRBJ1-1; weak D call: TRBD1 (6 bases). Germline V gene lookup returns CDR1 MGHRA and CDR2 YSYEKL. V lost 4 bases, J lost 4 bases, and 10 bases lay in between. This CDR3 comprises 13 residues. The CDR3 region has the DNA TGCGCCAGCAGCCCTACGGACAGCACTGAAGCTTTCTTT. It is translated as CASSPTDSTEAFF.

This chain connects TRBV5-1 to TRBJ2-3; D is possibly TRBD2 (5 bases). V was clipped by 4 bases and J by 8 bases, with 14 bases between them. This CDR3 is 13 amino acids long. The germline V gene has CDR1 SGHRS and CDR2 YFSETQ. The CDR3, as DNA: TGCGCCAGCAGCCTTACCGAGGGCAGTACGCAGTATTTT. Translation gives CASSLTEGSTQYF.

The chain links TRBV27 to TRBJ2-7; 10 bases match TRBD2. This CDR3 has 15 amino acids. CDR1 and CDR2 from the germline V gene are MNHEY and SMNVEV (reference sequence). Trimming cost V 3 bases and J 2 bases; bases outside gene matches: 4. The CDR3 DNA is TGTGCCAGCAGTTTCCGGACTAGCGGAGCCTACGAGCAGTACTTC. Encoded protein: CASSFRTSGAYEQYF.

The rearrangement uses TRBV6-5 and TRBJ1-2, with 9 bases identical to TRBD1. Trimming at V came to 7 bases and at J to 5 bases, leaving 11 bases not matched to a gene. The germline gives CDR1 MNHEY, CDR2 SVGAGI. The CDR3 spans 15 residues. The CDR3 nucleotides are TGTGCCAGCACCTTACAGGGGGCATCGGTTTATGGCTACACCTTC. Translating it yields CASTLQGASVYGYTF.

The genes are TRBV28 and TRBJ1-2; D remains ambiguous. The CDR3 has 14 residues. Trimming removed 4 bases from V and 8 bases from J, with 17 bases in between. Germline V gene data show CDR1 as MDHEN and CDR2 as SYDVKM. The CDR3 reads CASSSPSGARGYTF. The DNA for the CDR3 is TGTGCCAGCAGTTCCCCTAGCGGAGCCAGGGGCTACACCTTC.

V is TRBV7-2 and J is TRBJ2-1; TRBD1 matches at 8 bases. The CDR3 contains 14 residues. Trimming removed 4 bases from V and 2 bases from J; junction bases left unmatched: 1. CDR1 is SGHTA, CDR2 FQGNSA, per germline. The CDR3 loop is CASSSGQAYNEQFF. CDR3 nucleotide sequence: TGTGCCAGCAGCTCGGGACAGGCCTACAATGAGCAGTTCTTC. Looking up the rest from reference TRBV7-2 and TRBJ2-1 gives the full variable domain: GAGVSQSPSNKVTEKGKDVELRCDPISGHTALYWYRQSLGQGLEFLIYFQGNSAPDKSGLPSDRFSAERTGGSVSTLTIQRTQQEDSAVYLCASSSGQAYNEQFFGPGTRLTVL.

The rearrangement links TRBV5-1 to TRBJ2-7, with TRBD2 identical over 7 bases. V lost 4 bases, J lost 0 bases, and 1 base stayed unmatched. CDR3 length equals 13 residues. CDR1 and CDR2 (germline): SGHRS, YFSETQ. CDR3 sequence reads: CASSGRDSYEQYF. The DNA of the CDR3 is TGCGCCAGCAGCGGGAGGGACTCCTACGAGCAGTACTTC.

This clone has just one count. The chain employs TRBV13 and TRBJ2-3; 8 nucleotides line up with TRBD2. The CDR3 is 18 amino acids. Unmatched junction bases numbered 21, after V lost 7 bases and J lost 6 bases. Germline V gene sequence: CDR1 PRHDT, CDR2 FYEKMQ (reference sequence). CDR3 sequence reads: CASTGRTSGSGWEDTQYF. CDR3 DNA sequence: TGTGCCAGCACTGGGAGAACTAGCGGTTCCGGGTGGGAGGATACGCAGTATTTT. Based on the CDR3 plus reference TRBV13 and TRBJ2-3, the full variable domain is AAGVIQSPRHLIKEKRETATLKCYPIPRHDTVYWYQQGPGQDPQFLISFYEKMQSDKGSIPDRFSAQQFSDYHSELNMSSLELGDSALYFCASTGRTSGSGWEDTQYFGPGTRLTVL.

The chain recombines TRBV6-5 with TRBJ2-2; TRBD1 matches 7 bases. The CDR3 totals 15 residues. Germline V lookup: CDR1 MNHEY, CDR2 SVGAGI. J was trimmed by 4 bases and V by 7 bases; bases with no gene match: 9. The CDR3 nucleotides read TGTGCCAGCAACAGGGGCGGAATACGCACCGGGGAGCTGTTTTTT. This encodes CASNRGGIRTGELFF.

V gene TRBV4-2 combines with J gene TRBJ2-1; 9 bases line up with TRBD2. With V trimmed by 4 bases and J by 2 bases, 15 bases remained unmatched. Germline CDR1 reads LGHNA; CDR2 reads YNFKEQ. There are 19 residues in the CDR3. The CDR3 bases are TGTGCCAGCAGCCCCTACCCGGTGGCCGGGACTAGCACCTACAATGAGCAGTTCTTC. It codes for CASSPYPVAGTSTYNEQFF.

This rearrangement joins TRBV6-6 to TRBJ2-1; 8 nucleotides align to TRBD2. In germline, CDR1 is MNHNY, CDR2 SVGAGI (reference sequence). The V gene end was trimmed by 5 bases and the J gene end by 4 bases; junction bases not matched to a gene: 16. This CDR3 spans 18 amino acids. The chain's CDR3 is CASSPLFESGRLYNEQFF. The DNA of the CDR3 is TGTGCCAGCAGTCCCCTCTTTGAGAGCGGGAGACTATACAATGAGCAGTTCTTC.

CDR3 coding DNA: TGTGCCACCCACCGGGGGGGCACAGATACGCAGTATTTT. Translation gives CATHRGGTDTQYF. The chain carries TRBV7-3 and TRBJ2-3, with 7 nucleotides matching TRBD2. Germline CDR1 reads SGHTA; CDR2 reads FQGTGA. The trim removed 10 bases at V and 1 base at J, leaving 5 bases unmatched. The CDR3 is 13 residues long. Looking up the rest from reference TRBV7-3 and TRBJ2-3 gives the full variable domain: GAGVSQTPSNKVTEKGKYVELRCDPISGHTALYWYRQSLGQGPEFLIYFQGTGAADDSGLPNDRFFAVRPEGSVSTLKIQRTERGDSAVYLCATHRGGTDTQYFGPGTRLTVL.

V and J are TRBV9 and TRBJ2-6, with D possibly matching TRBD1 (7 bases). Between the trimmed V and J ends, which lost 4 bases and 0 bases, there was a span of 17 bases. The CDR3 consists of 18 residues. Germline loops: CDR1 SGDLS, CDR2 YYNGEE. CDR3 loop: CASSFSAGGSSGANVLTF. In nucleotides, the CDR3 is TGTGCCAGCAGCTTTAGTGCAGGGGGGAGCTCTGGGGCCAACGTCCTGACTTTC.

The genes are TRBV27 and TRBJ1-1; 7 bases fit TRBD1. Trimming removed 4 bases from V and 0 bases from J; junction bases left unmatched: 11. The CDR3 runs 17 residues. Germline V gene lookup returns CDR1 MNHEY and CDR2 SMNVEV (reference sequence). This CDR3 is CASSYLTTGALNTEAFF. The CDR3 nucleotides read TGTGCCAGCAGTTACCTAACCACAGGGGCTCTGAACACTGAAGCTTTCTTT.

The gene calls are TRBV10-1 and TRBJ2-3; 8 bases align to TRBD2. This CDR3 is 15 amino acids long. The V and J ends lost 3 bases and 2 bases, in that order; junction bases with no gene match: 4. CDR1 WNHNN and CDR2 SYGVQD come from the germline V gene (reference sequence). CDR3 bases: TGCGCCAGCAGTGATAGCGGGGAACCCACAGATACGCAGTATTTT. Translated, it gives CASSDSGEPTDTQYF.

The genes are TRBV7-2 and TRBJ2-7; D might be TRBD1 (6 bases). Per germline, CDR1 SGHTA and CDR2 FQGNSA. This CDR3 has 14 residues. The V and J ends lost 1 base and 2 bases respectively, with 9 bases between them. Here the CDR3 reads CASSLVWGPYEQYF. For the CDR3, the DNA is TGTGCCAGCAGCTTAGTTTGGGGGCCCTACGAGCAGTACTTC.

This chain joins TRBV9 and TRBJ2-5; D remains ambiguous. CDR1 SGDLS and CDR2 YYNGEE come from the germline V gene. The V end lost 0 bases, the J end lost 5 bases, and 11 bases lay between the germline ends. The CDR3 covers 14 residues. The CDR3, as DNA: TGTGCCAGCAGCGTAGGGGATAATCCGGAGACCCAGTACTTC. It specifies CASSVGDNPETQYF.

Regarding this clone: The identical CDR3 is also encoded by other nucleotide sequences in the sample. The chain is built from TRBV18 and TRBJ1-5; 7 nucleotides align to TRBD1. CDR3 length equals 13 residues. Germline V lookup: CDR1 KGHSH, CDR2 LQKENI. Unmatched junction bases numbered 6, after V lost 6 bases and J lost 7 bases. Here the CDR3 reads CASSPDRDQPQHF. The CDR3 nucleotides read TGTGCCAGCTCCCCTGACAGGGACCAGCCCCAGCATTTT.

The gene calls are TRBV19 and TRBJ1-1; D unresolved. V was trimmed by 1 base and J by 0 bases, leaving 6 bases between them. The CDR3 sequence is 14 residues long. Germline V gives CDR1 LNHDA, CDR2 SQIVND (reference sequence). CDR3 bases: TGTGCCAGTAGTATAGGGACTCTGAACACTGAAGCTTTCTTT. It encodes CASSIGTLNTEAFF. Drawing the rest from reference TRBV19 and TRBJ1-1, the complete variable domain is DGGITQSPKYLFRKEGQNVTLSCEQNLNHDAMYWYRQDPGQGLRLIYYSQIVNDFQKGDIAEGYSVSREKKESFPLTVTSAQKNPTAFYLCASSIGTLNTEAFFGQGTRLTVV.

This clone appeared once. The same CDR3 also results from other DNA sequences found in this sample. This chain uses TRBV6-5 with TRBJ2-6; weak D call: TRBD2 (5 bases). The length of the CDR3 is 15 residues. V was cut by 0 bases and J by 2 bases, with 5 bases left in between. Per germline, CDR1 MNHEY and CDR2 SVGAGI. The CDR3 region is CASSYSGTGANVLTF. CDR3 bases: TGTGCCAGCAGTTACTCCGGGACTGGGGCCAACGTCCTGACTTTC.

The chain combines TRBV27 with TRBJ1-2; no clear D gene. Deletions cut 5 bases from V and 4 bases from J, with 11 bases between. This CDR3 has 13 amino acids. From germline, CDR1 is MNHEY and CDR2 SMNVEV (reference sequence). The CDR3 protein is CASSPTSSYGYTF. DNA of the CDR3: TGTGCCAGCAGTCCGACCAGCAGCTATGGCTACACCTTC.

This clone was detected only once. The chain joins TRBV5-1 to TRBJ1-3, with D possibly being TRBD1 (6 bases). The CDR3 spans 15 residues. V was pared by 0 bases and J by 2 bases, with 9 bases between. Germline loops: CDR1 SGHRS, CDR2 YFSETQ. CDR3 residues: CASSLDRAAGNTIYF. DNA of the CDR3: TGCGCCAGCAGCTTGGACAGGGCCGCTGGAAACACCATATATTTT.

This chain uses TRBV15 with TRBJ2-3; 9 bases map to TRBD2. The CDR3 has 19 residues. The ends lost 0 bases at V and 2 bases at J; junction bases unmatched: 12. Germline CDR1 reads LNHNV; CDR2 reads YYDKDF (reference sequence). The DNA of the CDR3 is TGTGCCACCAGCAGAGATAGCCCCTCTCTAGCGGGAATCACAGATACGCAGTATTTT. Translation: CATSRDSPSLAGITDTQYF.

V usage is TRBV11-2 and J usage is TRBJ2-3, with 7 nucleotides matching TRBD2. This CDR3 has 15 residues. V was clipped by 2 bases and J by 2 bases; unmatched bases: 4. Germline CDR1 SGHAT, CDR2 FQNNGV. The CDR3 nucleotides read TGTGCCAGCAGCTTATCCGCGGGAGCCACAGATACGCAGTATTTT. Its translation is CASSLSAGATDTQYF.

This rearrangement joins TRBV30 to TRBJ1-1; 7 nucleotides agree with TRBD1. This CDR3 is 16 amino acids long. V trimming: 0 bases; J trimming: 10 bases; junction bases outside the gene matches: 17. CDR1 and CDR2 (germline): GTSNPN, SVGIG (reference sequence). CDR3 DNA: TGTGCCTGGAGTGTAAGGTTCAAGGACAGGCGTTACGGAGCTTTCTTT. It codes for CAWSVRFKDRRYGAFF.

The CDR3 region is CASSAGQGSYGYTF. In DNA, the CDR3 is TGTGCCAGCAGTGCCGGACAGGGGTCTTATGGCTACACCTTC. The chain is built from TRBV2 and TRBJ1-2; 9 bases align to TRBD1. This CDR3 is 14 amino acids long. The germline V gene has CDR1 SNHLY and CDR2 FYNNEI. The ends lost 4 bases at V and 5 bases at J; junction bases unmatched: 5. Full variable domain (outside the CDR3, taken from reference TRBV2 and TRBJ1-2): EPEVTQTPSHQVTQMGQEVILRCVPISNHLYFYWYRQILGQKVEFLVSFYNNEISEKSEIFDDQFSVERPDGSNFTLKIRSTKLEDSAMYFCASSAGQGSYGYTFGSGTRLTVV.

This sequence joins TRBV7-3 and TRBJ2-3, with 9 bases that match TRBD2. This CDR3 region has 14 residues. Per germline, CDR1 SGHTA and CDR2 FQGTGA. J was trimmed by 7 bases and V by 7 bases; bases with no gene match: 9. The CDR3 DNA sequence: TGTGCCAGCAAGGCGGGAGGGCCCCTTAATACGCAGTATTTT. This translates into CASKAGGPLNTQYF.

CDR3 amino acids: CASVWRTGGFDEQYF. The CDR3 nucleotides are TGTGCTAGTGTTTGGAGGACAGGGGGGTTTGACGAGCAGTACTTC. The chain links TRBV12-5 to TRBJ2-7, with 10 bases aligning to TRBD1. V trimming: 7 bases; J trimming: 5 bases; junction bases outside the gene matches: 11. CDR1 is LGHNT, CDR2 FRNRAP, per germline. The CDR3 length is 15 residues.

The chain recombines TRBV11-1 with TRBJ2-1; D perhaps matches TRBD2 (5 bases). V lost 5 bases, J lost 7 bases, and 18 bases lay in between. Per germline, CDR1 SGHAT and CDR2 FQDESV (reference sequence). CDR3 length equals 15 residues. The CDR3 nucleotides are TGTGCCAGCAGCCCCCTCGGAGGATGGTTTAATGAGCAGTTCTTC. Residues: CASSPLGGWFNEQFF. Drawing the rest from reference TRBV11-1 and TRBJ2-1, the complete variable domain is EAEVAQSPRYKITEKSQAVAFWCDPISGHATLYWYRQILGQGPELLVQFQDESVVDDSQLPKDRFSAERLKGVDSTLKIQPAELGDSAMYLCASSPLGGWFNEQFFGPGTRLTVL.